The rows below give T cell receptor beta chains drawn from one sample of a study of graft-versus-host responses after intestinal transplantation. Using immunoSEQ multiplex PCR, the repertoire was profiled, and TCRdb retains in-frame clones only, with some absent. The table has about 88,000 clones, 94% seen once. Their target antigens are unknown. The sample was unstimulated CD4+ T cells sorted from spleen or lymph node cells, taken before transplant. These receptors were collected from a human donor who was the organ donor for an intestinal transplant. Each CDR3 is given with its conserved first and last residue. D genes are given only for firm matches. Part of the rows lack a size; the others show once, few, many or a class for expanded clones.

v_gene	abundance	j_gene	d_gene	CDR3nt	CDR3aa
TRBV7-8	once	TRBJ2-7	NA	TGTGCCAGCAGCTTGCTGGGGATCTCCGCCTACGAGCAGTACTTC	CASSLLGISAYEQYF
TRBV28	NA	TRBJ2-3	TRBD2	TGTGCCAGCTTCCGAAGCGGGGGTCTAGGAGATACGCAGTATTTT	CASFRSGGLGDTQYF
TRBV5-4	NA	TRBJ2-3	NA	TGTGCCAGCAGCTTGTTCTCCACAGATACGCAGTATTTT	CASSLFSTDTQYF
TRBV7-8	NA	TRBJ2-7	NA	TGTGCCAGCAGCTTAGAGGCGGCCTACGGTAAAAGGTCCGAGCAGTACTTC	CASSLEAAYGKRSEQYF
TRBV30	NA	TRBJ1-6	NA	TGTGCCTGGACTCCAGGAAGTTATAATTCACCCCTCCACTTT	CAWTPGSYNSPLHF
TRBV27	NA	TRBJ2-3	TRBD2	TGTGCCAGCAGTTTATCTACCTATAGCGGGGGGTCAGATACGCAGTATTTT	CASSLSTYSGGSDTQYF
TRBV15	NA	TRBJ2-1	NA	TGTGCCACCAGCAGAGCTCACTCCTACAATGAGCAGTTCTTC	CATSRAHSYNEQFF
TRBV6-4	NA	TRBJ2-6	NA	TGTGCCAGCTATGGCAGGGGCTCCTCTGGGGCCAACGTCCTGACTTTC	CASYGRGSSGANVLTF
TRBV6-1	NA	TRBJ2-5	NA	TGTGCCAGCAGTGAAGGGGTGTGGCAAGAGACCCAGTACTTC	CASSEGVWQETQYF
TRBV6-5	NA	TRBJ2-3	TRBD2	TGTGCCAGCAGTTCGCGGGGGGTCGCGGATACGCAGTATTTT	CASSSRGVADTQYF
TRBV11-3	NA	TRBJ1-4	NA	TGTGCCAGCAGCTGGGGGTCACTTGACGAAAAACTGTTTTTT	CASSWGSLDEKLFF
TRBV2	NA	TRBJ1-2	NA	TGTGCCAGCAGTGTGAGAGGTGGCTACACCTTC	CASSVRGGYTF
TRBV19	few	TRBJ1-2	NA	TGTGCCAGTAGTATAGGGGGCGCCTATGGCTACACCTTC	CASSIGGAYGYTF
TRBV5-1	NA	TRBJ2-3	TRBD2	TGCGCCAGCAGCTTGGCGCGGGGGGGCGAAGATACGCAGTATTTT	CASSLARGGEDTQYF
TRBV6-1	NA	TRBJ2-7	TRBD1	TGCGCCAGCAGTGCGGACAGGGCTCACGAGCAGTACTTC	CASSADRAHEQYF
TRBV2	NA	TRBJ2-5	TRBD1	TGTGCCAGCGGAGGGACAGGGCAGGAGACCCAGTACTTC	CASGGTGQETQYF
TRBV6-6	NA	TRBJ2-7	NA	TGTGCCAGCAGAACGCAGGGTAACTCCTACGAGCAGTACTTC	CASRTQGNSYEQYF
TRBV18	NA	TRBJ2-7	TRBD1	TGTGCCAGCTCACCACCTCAAAGGGGGCCTAGCTCCTACGAGCAGTACTTC	CASSPPQRGPSSYEQYF
TRBV9	NA	TRBJ1-6	TRBD1	TGTGCCAGCAGCGTAGCAGGGGACAGGGATGTGGCACCCCTCCACTTT	CASSVAGDRDVAPLHF
TRBV10-3	NA	TRBJ2-7	NA	TGTGCCACCGTTTCACAGGGTCGGGCCTACGAGCAGTACTTC	CATVSQGRAYEQYF
TRBV19	NA	TRBJ2-2	TRBD1	TGTGCCACCCTAGACAGGGATGGTAACGGGGAGCTGTTTTTT	CATLDRDGNGELFF
TRBV6-6	NA	TRBJ1-6	NA	TGTGCCAGCAGTTACGGGCAGGGAGGTTCACCCCTCCACTTT	CASSYGQGGSPLHF
TRBV9	NA	TRBJ2-5	TRBD1	TGTGCCAGCAGCGTAGGAGGGACAGGGAGTGGACAAGAGACCCAGTACTTC	CASSVGGTGSGQETQYF
TRBV30	NA	TRBJ1-5	TRBD1	TGTGCCTTTGACAGGGGGCATCAGCCCCAGCATTTT	CAFDRGHQPQHF
TRBV9	NA	TRBJ2-7	TRBD1	TGTGCCAGCAGCCGGGACAGGGGGGCCTACGAGCAGTACTTC	CASSRDRGAYEQYF